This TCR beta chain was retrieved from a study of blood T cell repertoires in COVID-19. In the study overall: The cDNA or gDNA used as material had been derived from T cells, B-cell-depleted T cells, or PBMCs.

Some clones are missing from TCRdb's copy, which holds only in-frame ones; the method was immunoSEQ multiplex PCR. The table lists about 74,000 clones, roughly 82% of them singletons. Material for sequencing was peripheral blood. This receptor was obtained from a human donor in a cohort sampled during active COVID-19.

This CDR3 is CASSIEASGHLSGANVLTF. The CDR3 nucleotides are TGTGCCAGTAGTATAGAAGCCTCGGGACACCTCTCTGGGGCCAACGTCCTGACTTTC. This sequence joins TRBV19 and TRBJ2-6, with D possibly TRBD1 on 6 matching bases. V was clipped by 0 bases and J by 0 bases, with 15 bases between them. The CDR3 consists of 19 residues. Germline CDR1 and CDR2: LNHDA and SQIVND (reference sequence).